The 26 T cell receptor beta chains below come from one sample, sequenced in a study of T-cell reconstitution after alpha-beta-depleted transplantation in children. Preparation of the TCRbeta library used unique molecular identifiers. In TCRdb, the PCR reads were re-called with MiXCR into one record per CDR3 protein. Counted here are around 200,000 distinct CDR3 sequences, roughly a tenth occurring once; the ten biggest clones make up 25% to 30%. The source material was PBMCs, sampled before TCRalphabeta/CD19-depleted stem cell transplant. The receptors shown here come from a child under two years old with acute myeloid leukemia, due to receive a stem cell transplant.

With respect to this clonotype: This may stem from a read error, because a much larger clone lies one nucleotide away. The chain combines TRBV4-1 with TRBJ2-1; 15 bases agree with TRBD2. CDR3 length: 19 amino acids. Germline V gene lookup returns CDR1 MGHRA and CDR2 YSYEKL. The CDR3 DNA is TGCGCCAGCAGCCAATCGGGACTAGCGGGAGGAAGCTCCTTCAATGAGCAGTTCTTC. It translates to CASSQSGLAGGSSFNEQFF.

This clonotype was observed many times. The chain's CDR3 is CASSLVQGNYGYTF. CDR3 nucleotides: TGCGCCAGCAGCTTGGTACAGGGGAACTATGGCTACACCTTC. This chain uses TRBV5-1 with TRBJ1-2, with 7 bases aligning to TRBD1. CDR1 is SGHRS, CDR2 YFSETQ, per germline. The ends lost 0 bases at V and 2 bases at J; junction bases unmatched: 1. CDR3 size: 14 residues.

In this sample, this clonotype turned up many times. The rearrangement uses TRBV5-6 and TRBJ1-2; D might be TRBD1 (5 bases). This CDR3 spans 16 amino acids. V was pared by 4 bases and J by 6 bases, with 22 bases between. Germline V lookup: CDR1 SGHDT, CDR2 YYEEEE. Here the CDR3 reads CASSTYRERGRDGYTF. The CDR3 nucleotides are TGTGCCAGCAGCACATACCGCGAGAGGGGAAGAGATGGCTACACCTTC.

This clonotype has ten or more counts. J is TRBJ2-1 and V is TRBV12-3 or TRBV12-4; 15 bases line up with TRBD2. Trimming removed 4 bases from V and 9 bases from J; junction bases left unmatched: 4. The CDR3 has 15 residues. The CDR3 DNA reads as TGTGCCAGCAGTTGGGGACTAGCGGGAGGCCCTGAGCAGTTCTTC. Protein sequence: CASSWGLAGGPEQFF.

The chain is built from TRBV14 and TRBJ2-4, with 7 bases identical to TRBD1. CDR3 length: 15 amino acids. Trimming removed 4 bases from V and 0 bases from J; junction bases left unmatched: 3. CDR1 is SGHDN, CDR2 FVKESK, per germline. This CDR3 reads CASSRDSLAKNIQYF. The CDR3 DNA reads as TGTGCCAGCAGCCGGGACAGCCTAGCCAAAAACATTCAGTACTTC.

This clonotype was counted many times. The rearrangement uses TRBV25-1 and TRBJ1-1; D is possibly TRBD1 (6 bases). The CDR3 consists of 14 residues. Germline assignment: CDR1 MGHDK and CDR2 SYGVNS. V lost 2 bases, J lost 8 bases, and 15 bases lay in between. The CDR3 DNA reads TGTGCCAGCAGTGAAAGGGTGACAGGACCAGAAGCTTTCTTT. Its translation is CASSERVTGPEAFF.

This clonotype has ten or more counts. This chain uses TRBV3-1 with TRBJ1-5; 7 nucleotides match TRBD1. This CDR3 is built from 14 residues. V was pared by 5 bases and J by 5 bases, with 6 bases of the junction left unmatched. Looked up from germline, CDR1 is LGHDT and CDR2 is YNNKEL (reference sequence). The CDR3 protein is CASSYSGGDQPQHF. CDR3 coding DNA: TGTGCCAGCAGCTACTCAGGGGGGGATCAGCCCCAGCATTTT.

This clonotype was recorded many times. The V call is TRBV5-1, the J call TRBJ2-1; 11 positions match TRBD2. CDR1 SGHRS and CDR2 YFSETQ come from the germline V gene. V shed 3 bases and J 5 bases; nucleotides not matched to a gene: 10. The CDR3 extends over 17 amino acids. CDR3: CASSSFSGRAVDNEQFF. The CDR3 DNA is TGCGCCAGCAGCTCCTTTAGCGGGAGGGCCGTTGACAATGAGCAGTTCTTC.

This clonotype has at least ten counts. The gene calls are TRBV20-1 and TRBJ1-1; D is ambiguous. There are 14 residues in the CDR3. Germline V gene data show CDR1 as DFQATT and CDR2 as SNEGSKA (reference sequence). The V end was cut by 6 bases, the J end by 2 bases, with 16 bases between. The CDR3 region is CSALPIDVNTEAFF. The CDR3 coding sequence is TGCAGTGCACTCCCTATCGACGTTAACACTGAAGCTTTCTTT.

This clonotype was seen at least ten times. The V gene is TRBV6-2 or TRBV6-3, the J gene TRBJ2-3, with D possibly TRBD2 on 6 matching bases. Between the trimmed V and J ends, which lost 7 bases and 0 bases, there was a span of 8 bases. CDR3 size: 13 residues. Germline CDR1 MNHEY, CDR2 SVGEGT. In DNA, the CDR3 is TGTGCCAGCATCGCGGGAAGCACAGATACGCAGTATTTT. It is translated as CASIAGSTDTQYF.

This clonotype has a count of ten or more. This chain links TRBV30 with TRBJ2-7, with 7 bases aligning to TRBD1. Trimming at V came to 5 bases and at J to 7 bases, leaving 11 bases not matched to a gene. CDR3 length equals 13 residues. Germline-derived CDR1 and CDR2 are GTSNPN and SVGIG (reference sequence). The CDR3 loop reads CAWAGTAKREQYF. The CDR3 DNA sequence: TGTGCCTGGGCCGGGACAGCAAAAAGAGAGCAGTACTTC. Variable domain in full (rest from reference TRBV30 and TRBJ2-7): SQTIHQWPATLVQPVGSPLSLECTVEGTSNPNLYWYRQAAGRGLQLLFYSVGIGQISSEVPQNLSASRPQDRQFILSSKKLLLSDSGFYLCAWAGTAKREQYFGPGTRLTVT.

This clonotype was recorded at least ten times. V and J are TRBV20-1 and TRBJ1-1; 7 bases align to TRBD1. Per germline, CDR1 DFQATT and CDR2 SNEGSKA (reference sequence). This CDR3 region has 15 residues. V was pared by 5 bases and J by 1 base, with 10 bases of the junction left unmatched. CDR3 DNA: TGCAGTGCTCCTTATCCGGGACAGCCGAACACTGAAGCTTTCTTT. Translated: CSAPYPGQPNTEAFF.

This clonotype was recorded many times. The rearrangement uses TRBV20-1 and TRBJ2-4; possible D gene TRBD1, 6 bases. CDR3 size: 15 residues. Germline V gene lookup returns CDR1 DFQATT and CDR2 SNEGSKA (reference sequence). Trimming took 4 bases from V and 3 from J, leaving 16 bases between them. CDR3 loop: CSAIRPDRSKNIQYF. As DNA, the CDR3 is TGCAGTGCTATTCGGCCCGACAGGAGCAAAAACATTCAGTACTTC.

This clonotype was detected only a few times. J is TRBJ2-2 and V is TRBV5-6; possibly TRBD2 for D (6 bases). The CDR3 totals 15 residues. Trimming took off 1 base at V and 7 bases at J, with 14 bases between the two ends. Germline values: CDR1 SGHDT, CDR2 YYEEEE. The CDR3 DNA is TGTGCCAGCAGCTTGCGACTAGAATATTTCGGGGAGCTGTTTTTT. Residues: CASSLRLEYFGELFF.

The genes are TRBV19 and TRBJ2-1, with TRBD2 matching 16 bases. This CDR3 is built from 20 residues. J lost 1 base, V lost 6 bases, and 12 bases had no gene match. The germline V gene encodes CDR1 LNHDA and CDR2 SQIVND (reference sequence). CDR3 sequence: CASSRGGLAGGPSSYNEQFF. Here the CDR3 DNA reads TGTGCCAGTAGCCGAGGGGGACTAGCGGGAGGGCCTTCGTCCTACAATGAGCAGTTCTTC.

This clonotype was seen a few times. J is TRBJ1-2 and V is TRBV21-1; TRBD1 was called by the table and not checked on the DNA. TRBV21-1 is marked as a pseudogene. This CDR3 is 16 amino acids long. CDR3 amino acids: CASSKTRQGGTYGYTF. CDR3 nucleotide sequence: TGTGCCAGCAGCAAAACACGACAGGGCGGTACCTATGGCTACACCTTC.

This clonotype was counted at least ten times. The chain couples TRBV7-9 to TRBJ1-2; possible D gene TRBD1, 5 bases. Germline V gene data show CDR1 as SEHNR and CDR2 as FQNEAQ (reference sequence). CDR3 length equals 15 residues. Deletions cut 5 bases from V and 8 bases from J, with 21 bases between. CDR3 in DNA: TGTGCCAGCAGCCCCCGTGGGACGGGGAATGAGGGCTACACCTTC. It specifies CASSPRGTGNEGYTF.

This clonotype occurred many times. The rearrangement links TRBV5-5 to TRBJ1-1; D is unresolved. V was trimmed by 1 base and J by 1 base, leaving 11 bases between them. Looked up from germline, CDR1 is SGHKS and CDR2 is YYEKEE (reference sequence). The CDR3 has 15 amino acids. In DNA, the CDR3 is TGTGCCAGCAGCTTGCTTGGAGGAAAGAACACTGAAGCTTTCTTT. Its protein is CASSLLGGKNTEAFF.

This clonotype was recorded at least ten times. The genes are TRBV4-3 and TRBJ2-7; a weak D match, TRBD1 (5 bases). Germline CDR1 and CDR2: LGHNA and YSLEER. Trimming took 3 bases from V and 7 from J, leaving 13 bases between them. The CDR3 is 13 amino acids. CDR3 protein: CASSHQQDSEQYF. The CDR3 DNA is TGCGCCAGCAGCCACCAACAGGATTCGGAGCAGTACTTC.

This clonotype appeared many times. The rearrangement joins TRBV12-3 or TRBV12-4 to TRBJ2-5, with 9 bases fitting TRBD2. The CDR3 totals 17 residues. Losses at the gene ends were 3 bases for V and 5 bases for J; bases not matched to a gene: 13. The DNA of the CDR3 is TGTGCCAGCAGTTTTGGTCTAGCGGGACCGATGGGGGAGACCCAGTACTTC. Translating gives CASSFGLAGPMGETQYF.

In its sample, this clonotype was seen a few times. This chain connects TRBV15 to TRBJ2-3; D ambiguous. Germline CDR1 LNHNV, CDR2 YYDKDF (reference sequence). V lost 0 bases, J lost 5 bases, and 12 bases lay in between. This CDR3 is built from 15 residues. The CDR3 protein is CATSRDPGRVDTQYF. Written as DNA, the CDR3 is TGTGCCACCAGCAGAGACCCCGGTCGCGTAGATACGCAGTATTTT.

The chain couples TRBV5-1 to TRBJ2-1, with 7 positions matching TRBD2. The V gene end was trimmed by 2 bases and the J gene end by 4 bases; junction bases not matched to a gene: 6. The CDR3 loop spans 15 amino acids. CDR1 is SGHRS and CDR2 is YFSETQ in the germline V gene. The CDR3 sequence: CASSFGSGMYNEQFF. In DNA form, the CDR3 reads TGCGCCAGCAGCTTTGGGAGCGGGATGTACAATGAGCAGTTCTTC.

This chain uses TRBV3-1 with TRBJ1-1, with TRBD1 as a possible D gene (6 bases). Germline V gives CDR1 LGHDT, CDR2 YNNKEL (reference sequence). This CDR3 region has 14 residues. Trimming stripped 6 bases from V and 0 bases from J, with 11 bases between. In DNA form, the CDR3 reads TGTGCCAGCAGGACAGGAGCCATGAACACTGAAGCTTTCTTT. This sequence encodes CASRTGAMNTEAFF.

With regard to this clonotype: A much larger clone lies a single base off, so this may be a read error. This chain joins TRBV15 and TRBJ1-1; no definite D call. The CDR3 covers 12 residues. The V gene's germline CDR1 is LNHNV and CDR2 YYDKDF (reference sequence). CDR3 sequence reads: CVTSRDFTEAFF. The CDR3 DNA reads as TGTGTCACCAGCAGAGATTTCACTGAAGCTTTCTTT.

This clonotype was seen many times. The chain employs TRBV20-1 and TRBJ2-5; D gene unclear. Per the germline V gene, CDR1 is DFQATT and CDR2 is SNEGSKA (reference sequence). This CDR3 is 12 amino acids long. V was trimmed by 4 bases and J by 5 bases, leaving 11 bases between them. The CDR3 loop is CSAIAYKETQYF. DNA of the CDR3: TGCAGTGCTATCGCGTATAAGGAGACCCAGTACTTC.

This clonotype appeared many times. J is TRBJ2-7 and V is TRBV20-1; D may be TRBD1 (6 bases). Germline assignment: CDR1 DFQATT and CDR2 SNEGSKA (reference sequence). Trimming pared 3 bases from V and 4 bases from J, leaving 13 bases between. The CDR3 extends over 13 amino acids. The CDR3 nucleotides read TGCAGTGCTAGTGGGGGCCTCCTATACGAGCAGTACTTC. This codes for CSASGGLLYEQYF.